This entry lists 27 T cell receptor beta chains sequenced from one sample in a study of blood T cell repertoires in COVID-19. The repertoire was sequenced with immunoSEQ multiplex PCR; TCRdb's copy has only in-frame clones and lacks some. The sample includes roughly 200,000 clones, less than 80% of them seen just once. The sequencing input was peripheral blood. These receptors were taken from a man aged 45-60 years who had recovered from COVID-19.

The chain is built from TRBV6-5 and TRBJ1-5; D is uncertain. V lost 0 bases and J lost 0, with 9 bases in between. CDR3 length: 16 residues. In germline, CDR1 is MNHEY, CDR2 SVGAGI. CDR3 sequence: CASSYSAVSSNQPQHF. The CDR3, as DNA: TGTGCCAGCAGTTACTCGGCCGTCAGTAGCAATCAGCCCCAGCATTTT.

The chain joins TRBV29-1 to TRBJ2-7; D is possibly TRBD1 (6 bases). CDR1 and CDR2 from the germline V gene are SQVTM and ANQGSEA. With 4 bases removed from V and 6 bases from J, the gap between germline ends came to 10 bases. CDR3 length equals 11 residues. The chain's CDR3 is CSVVDSGEQYF. The CDR3 region has the DNA TGCAGCGTTGTGGACAGCGGCGAGCAGTACTTC.

This rearrangement joins TRBV5-4 to TRBJ2-5; D is perhaps TRBD2 (5 bases). CDR1 is SGHNT and CDR2 is YYREEE in the germline V gene (reference sequence). V lost 4 bases and J lost 5, with 15 bases in between. The CDR3 sequence is 14 residues long. DNA for the CDR3: TGTGCCAGCAGCCAAGGACCGGGCGGGGAGACCCAGTACTTC. Its translation: CASSQGPGGETQYF.

The genes are TRBV10-3 and TRBJ2-2; 10 bases match TRBD2. Per the germline V gene, CDR1 is ENHRY and CDR2 is SYGVKD. The CDR3 loop spans 18 amino acids. Unmatched junction bases numbered 10, after V lost 5 bases and J lost 1 base. The CDR3 protein is CAISPNPGLAENTGELFF. The CDR3 region has the DNA TGTGCCATCAGTCCAAACCCCGGACTAGCGGAGAACACCGGGGAGCTGTTTTTT.

The chain has TRBV14 and TRBJ2-1; D gene unclear. V dropped 4 bases and J dropped 4 bases, with 5 bases sitting between them. The CDR3 covers 12 residues. Germline V gene sequence: CDR1 SGHDN, CDR2 FVKESK. The CDR3 bases are TGTGCCAGCAGCCCACAGTACAATGAGCAGTTCTTC. This translates into CASSPQYNEQFF.

The rearrangement joins TRBV5-4 to TRBJ2-1, with 10 bases matching TRBD2. CDR3 length: 17 residues. The germline gives CDR1 SGHNT, CDR2 YYREEE (reference sequence). Trimming at V came to 6 bases and at J to 5 bases, leaving 14 bases not matched to a gene. CDR3 sequence: CASTLETGTSVNNEQFF. DNA for the CDR3: TGTGCCAGCACCCTTGAGACCGGGACTAGCGTGAACAATGAGCAGTTCTTC.

The chain employs TRBV6-5 and TRBJ2-7; TRBD2 agrees at 7 bases. This CDR3 is 14 amino acids long. Trimming took 8 bases from V and 2 from J; bases not matched to a gene: 9. From germline, CDR1 is MNHEY and CDR2 SVGAGI. CDR3 region: CASSKVGGTYEQYF. CDR3 sequence (DNA): TGTGCCAGCTCTAAGGTCGGGGGGACCTACGAGCAGTACTTC.

V is TRBV27 and J is TRBJ1-4; D gene unclear. The germline gives CDR1 MNHEY, CDR2 SMNVEV (reference sequence). The CDR3 loop spans 15 amino acids. Trimming stripped 5 bases from V and 7 bases from J, with 17 bases between. In DNA form, the CDR3 reads TGTGCCAGCAGTCCCCTGACGCAAGGCGGTGAAAAACTGTTTTTT. It translates to CASSPLTQGGEKLFF.

The V call is TRBV9, the J call TRBJ2-1; 10 bases align to TRBD2. The CDR3 covers 15 residues. V gave up 4 bases and J gave up 7 bases; unmatched junction bases: 8. CDR1 is SGDLS, CDR2 YYNGEE, per germline. CDR3 in amino acids: CASSPATSGWNEQFF. CDR3 sequence (DNA): TGTGCCAGCAGCCCCGCGACTAGCGGGTGGAATGAGCAGTTCTTC.

The rearrangement links TRBV27 to TRBJ1-2, with TRBD1 identical over 10 bases. This CDR3 comprises 15 residues. The germline CDR1 and CDR2 sequences are MNHEY and SMNVEV (reference sequence). The V gene end was trimmed by 6 bases and the J gene end by 0 bases; junction bases not matched to a gene: 4. CDR3 in amino acids: CASRGTGVSNYGYTF. The CDR3 DNA is TGTGCCAGCAGGGGGACAGGGGTATCTAACTATGGCTACACCTTC.

This chain joins TRBV6-5 and TRBJ2-7, with 9 bases matching TRBD2. V gave up 2 bases and J gave up 4 bases; unmatched junction bases: 9. There are 16 residues in the CDR3. Germline CDR1 and CDR2: MNHEY and SVGAGI. As DNA, the CDR3 is TGTGCCAGCAGTTACACTCTGGCGGGAGGGGGTTACGAGCAGTACTTC. Its protein is CASSYTLAGGGYEQYF.

This clone was picked up a small number of times. This chain links TRBV19 with TRBJ2-7; D may be TRBD2 (5 bases). In germline, CDR1 is LNHDA, CDR2 SQIVND (reference sequence). Trimming removed 5 bases from V and 6 bases from J, with 11 bases in between. There are 12 residues in the CDR3. The CDR3 DNA reads as TGTGCCAGTAGTGCGGGTTTATTCGAGCAGTACTTC. Translated, it gives CASSAGLFEQYF.

Here the CDR3 reads CASSEPGQGADTQYF. The CDR3 nucleotides read TGCGCCAGCAGTGAGCCGGGACAGGGTGCAGATACGCAGTATTTT. The chain links TRBV10-1 to TRBJ2-3, with 9 bases fitting TRBD1. Germline V gene data show CDR1 as WNHNN and CDR2 as SYGVQD (reference sequence). This CDR3 is built from 15 residues. V shed 2 bases and J 4 bases; nucleotides not matched to a gene: 4.

V gene TRBV6-4 combines with J gene TRBJ1-1; D not resolved. Deletions cut 7 bases from V and 3 bases from J, with 15 bases between. CDR3 length equals 14 residues. Germline-derived CDR1 and CDR2 are MRHNA and SNTAGT. CDR3 bases: TGTGCCAGCACTAGACGGCCGGAGGACACTGAAGCTTTCTTT. Amino acid sequence: CASTRRPEDTEAFF.

The chain uses TRBV7-7 and TRBJ2-5; TRBD2 agrees at 10 bases. CDR3 length: 16 amino acids. J was trimmed by 5 bases and V by 1 base; bases with no gene match: 7. Germline CDR1 is SSHAT and CDR2 is FNYEAQ (reference sequence). For the CDR3, the DNA is TGTGCCAGCAGCTTAGGGGTGCCTAGCGGGAGCGAGACCCAGTACTTC. Protein product: CASSLGVPSGSETQYF.

This chain links TRBV28 with TRBJ2-3, with D unclear. The V gene's germline CDR1 is MDHEN and CDR2 SYDVKM. V lost 6 bases and J 3 bases, leaving 25 bases between the germline ends. This CDR3 contains 18 residues. The CDR3: CASRPPRGGVTKTDTQYF. The CDR3 DNA is TGTGCCAGCAGACCCCCTAGAGGCGGAGTTACGAAAACAGATACGCAGTATTTT.

This clone was seen a handful of times. The chain has TRBV9 and TRBJ2-3, with D perhaps matching TRBD2 (6 bases). The V end lost 0 bases, the J end lost 4 bases, and 12 bases lay between the germline ends. Germline lookup yields CDR1 SGDLS and CDR2 YYNGEE. CDR3 size: 15 residues. The CDR3: CASSVDGRVADTQYF. The CDR3, as DNA: TGTGCCAGCAGCGTAGACGGGAGAGTTGCAGATACGCAGTATTTT.

The CDR3 sequence is CASSQGTSGETQYF. The CDR3 nucleotides are TGTGCCAGCAGCCAAGGGACTAGCGGAGAGACCCAGTACTTC. This chain joins TRBV4-2 and TRBJ2-5, with 10 bases lining up with TRBD2. Losses at the gene ends were 1 base for V and 4 bases for J; bases not matched to a gene: 0. The germline gives CDR1 LGHNA, CDR2 YNFKEQ. This CDR3 is 14 amino acids long.

This clone turned up a few times. The CDR3 loop is CASNLVNTGELFF. CDR3 coding DNA: TGTGCCAGCAACCTAGTGAACACCGGGGAGCTGTTTTTT. The chain carries TRBV7-2 and TRBJ2-2, with D unresolved. This CDR3 is 13 amino acids long. From germline, CDR1 is SGHTA and CDR2 FQGNSA. Trimming left V 7 bases short and J 1 base short, with 7 bases between.

The chain uses TRBV5-1 and TRBJ2-6; possibly TRBD1 for D (5 bases). Trimming took off 3 bases at V and 2 bases at J, with 12 bases between the two ends. The V gene's germline CDR1 is SGHRS and CDR2 YFSETQ. The CDR3 has 16 amino acids. CDR3 residues: CASSSVTDTGANVLTF. As DNA, the CDR3 is TGCGCCAGCAGCTCGGTGACAGATACTGGGGCCAACGTCCTGACTTTC.

The rearrangement links TRBV7-2 to TRBJ1-3; D gene ambiguous. The germline V gene encodes CDR1 SGHTA and CDR2 FQGNSA. Trimming left V 5 bases short and J 1 base short, with 9 bases between. This CDR3 comprises 14 residues. The CDR3 region is CASSLALSGNTIYF. In nucleotides, the CDR3 is TGTGCCAGCAGCCTGGCTCTTTCTGGAAACACCATATATTTT.

The CDR3 DNA sequence: TGTGCCAGCAGCCTACAGGGGTCTCAAGAGACCCAGTACTTC. Translating it yields CASSLQGSQETQYF. The V call is TRBV6-5, the J call TRBJ2-5, with 7 bases identical to TRBD1. In germline, CDR1 is MNHEY, CDR2 SVGAGI. The CDR3 is made up of 14 amino acids. Trimming took 6 bases from V and 2 from J; bases not matched to a gene: 6.

The chain links TRBV12-3 or TRBV12-4 to TRBJ1-1, with D tentatively TRBD1 (5 bases). V lost 10 bases and J 4 bases, leaving 16 bases between the germline ends. The CDR3 is 13 amino acids. The CDR3 sequence: CATSIPGGTEAFF. The CDR3 region has the DNA TGTGCCACCTCTATCCCGGGGGGCACTGAAGCTTTCTTT.

A single count supports this clone. The genes are TRBV6-5 and TRBJ1-2, with D perhaps matching TRBD1 (5 bases). This CDR3 is built from 15 residues. V gave up 6 bases and J gave up 2 bases, with 16 bases separating them. Per the germline V gene, CDR1 is MNHEY and CDR2 is SVGAGI. The CDR3 DNA reads as TGTGCCAGCAGCCCCGACAGAAGAGACAACTATGGCTACACCTTC. It encodes CASSPDRRDNYGYTF.

This clone was counted at least ten times. V and J are TRBV13 and TRBJ2-7; 7 nucleotides agree with TRBD2. From germline, CDR1 is PRHDT and CDR2 FYEKMQ (reference sequence). This CDR3 is 16 amino acids long. The junction had 12 bases not matched to a gene; V was cut back by 0 bases and J by 7 bases. CDR3 amino acids: CASSLGRGGSVGEQYF. As DNA, the CDR3 is TGTGCCAGCAGCTTAGGACGGGGAGGGTCCGTGGGGGAGCAGTACTTC.

A word on this clone: Relative to the germline gene, one junction end is altered; a read error may explain this. The chain combines TRBV7-9 with TRBJ1-1, with 7 bases identical to TRBD1. CDR1 and CDR2 from the germline V gene are SEHNR and FQNEAQ (reference sequence). The CDR3 has 15 residues. CDR3 protein: CASSPQGQMNTDAFF. In nucleotides, the CDR3 is TGTGCCAGCAGCCCGCAGGGACAGATGAACACTGATGCTTTCTTT. The variable domain in full, completed from reference TRBV7-9 and TRBJ1-1, reads DTGVSQNPRHKITKRGQNVTFRCDPISEHNRLYWYRQTLGQGPEFLTYFQNEAQLEKSRLLSDRFSAERPKGSFSTLEIQRTEQGDSAMYLCASSPQGQMNTDAFFGQGTRLTVV.

The chain carries TRBV28 and TRBJ2-3; unclear D gene. In germline, CDR1 is MDHEN, CDR2 SYDVKM. This CDR3 is 14 amino acids long. Trimming removed 3 bases at V and 0 bases at J, with 7 bases between. CDR3 region: CASSFSPSTDTQYF. As DNA, the CDR3 is TGTGCCAGCAGTTTTTCCCCTAGCACAGATACGCAGTATTTT.